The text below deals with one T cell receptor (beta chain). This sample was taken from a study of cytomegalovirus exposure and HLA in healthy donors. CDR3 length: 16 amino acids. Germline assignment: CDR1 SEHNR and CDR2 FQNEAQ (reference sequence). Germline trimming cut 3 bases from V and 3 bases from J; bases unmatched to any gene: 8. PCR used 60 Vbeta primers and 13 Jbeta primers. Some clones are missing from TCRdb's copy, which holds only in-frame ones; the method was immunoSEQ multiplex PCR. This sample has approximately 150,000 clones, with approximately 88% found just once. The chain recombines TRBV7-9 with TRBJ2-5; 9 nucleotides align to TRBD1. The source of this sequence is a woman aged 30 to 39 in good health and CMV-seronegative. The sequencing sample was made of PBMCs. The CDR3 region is CASSFQPGQGKETQYF. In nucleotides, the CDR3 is TGTGCCAGCAGCTTCCAACCGGGACAGGGAAAAGAGACCCAGTACTTC.